This passage covers 29 T cell receptor beta chains from one sample sequenced in a study of CD8+CD57+ T cells in acquired aplastic anemia. Sequencing involved patients with CD8+CD57+ cell expansion previously shown by flow cytometry. Genomic DNA, the template, was used for profiling of the TCR beta VDJ and CDR3. TCRdb redid the calling of the reads with MiXCR, one entry per CDR3 protein. The table has about 180,000 distinct CDR3 sequences, roughly three fifths seen once. Material: sorted CD4+, CD8+, or CD8+CD57+ T cells (not recorded which) from PBMCs. These receptors were collected from a human donor with aplastic anemia.

This rearrangement joins TRBV20-1 to TRBJ2-1, with D perhaps matching TRBD1 (6 bases). The CDR3 has 13 amino acids. Trimming took 5 bases from V and 6 from J, leaving 14 bases between them. Germline assignment: CDR1 DFQATT and CDR2 SNEGSKA (reference sequence). CDR3 amino acids: CSAGRAGVNEQFF. Written as DNA, the CDR3 is TGCAGTGCTGGCAGGGCAGGGGTCAATGAGCAGTTCTTC.

The gene calls are TRBV20-1 and TRBJ2-2; no reliable D call. The V gene lost 6 bases and the J gene lost 4 bases, with 15 bases spanning the gap. The germline V gene encodes CDR1 DFQATT and CDR2 SNEGSKA (reference sequence). This CDR3 region has 14 residues. The CDR3 reads CSAAYQGPTGELFF. The CDR3 bases are TGCAGTGCAGCTTACCAAGGGCCCACCGGGGAGCTGTTTTTT.

The chain links TRBV18 to TRBJ2-7; TRBD1 aligns across 9 bases. The CDR3 extends over 14 amino acids. Germline V gene lookup returns CDR1 KGHSH and CDR2 LQKENI. V lost 5 bases, J lost 5 bases, and 7 bases stayed unmatched. The CDR3 DNA follows: TGTGCCAGCTCAACCACGGGACAGGGCCACGAGCAGTACTTC. Amino acids: CASSTTGQGHEQYF.

This clonotype has a handful of counts. The V call is TRBV27, the J call TRBJ2-3; no firm D call. The ends were cut back, 4 bases at V and 6 bases at J, with 8 bases in the middle. The CDR3 is 12 residues long. In germline, CDR1 is MNHEY, CDR2 SMNVEV (reference sequence). The CDR3 reads CASSSVSDTQYF. The DNA of the CDR3 is TGTGCCAGCAGTTCCGTATCCGATACGCAGTATTTT.

This clonotype was recorded at least ten times. The chain uses TRBV5-8 and TRBJ1-1; 10 nucleotides match TRBD1. Germline values: CDR1 SGHTS, CDR2 YDEGEE. The CDR3 contains 15 residues. Losses at the gene ends were 0 bases for V and 8 bases for J; bases not matched to a gene: 7. CDR3 residues: CASSLAGTGESEAFF. The CDR3 DNA reads TGTGCCAGCAGCTTGGCCGGGACAGGGGAATCCGAAGCTTTCTTT.

J is TRBJ1-5 and V is TRBV19; D gene uncertain. Germline V gene data show CDR1 as LNHDA and CDR2 as SQIVND (reference sequence). This CDR3 region has 15 residues. V lost 8 bases to trimming and J lost 1 base, with 15 bases between them. The CDR3 reads CASSITDCSNQPQHF. The CDR3 nucleotides are TGTGCCAGTTCGATCACAGATTGCAGCAATCAGCCCCAGCATTTT. The full variable domain, its missing parts supplied by reference TRBV19 and TRBJ1-5, is DGGITQSPKYLFRKEGQNVTLSCEQNLNHDAMYWYRQDPGQGLRLIYYSQIVNDFQKGDIAEGYSVSREKKESFPLTVTSAQKNPTAFYLCASSITDCSNQPQHFGDGTRLSIL.

The chain employs TRBV7-8 and TRBJ1-2; 9 positions agree with TRBD1. Per germline, CDR1 SGHVS and CDR2 FQNEAQ. Unmatched junction bases numbered 14, after V lost 8 bases and J lost 4 bases. CDR3 length: 16 amino acids. CDR3 region: CASRAGTGRDFYGYTF. The CDR3 coding sequence is TGTGCCAGCCGTGCCGGGACAGGGAGGGATTTCTATGGCTACACCTTC.

The CDR3 region is CASRVLAGGEQYF. For the CDR3, the DNA is TGTGCCAGCAGAGTACTAGCAGGGGGCGAGCAGTACTTC. The rearrangement links TRBV6-4 to TRBJ2-7, with D perhaps TRBD1 (7 bases). The CDR3 contains 13 residues. V lost 6 bases and J 6 bases, leaving 15 bases between the germline ends. Per the germline V gene, CDR1 is MRHNA and CDR2 is SNTAGT.

This clonotype has at least ten counts. The chain has TRBV3-1 and TRBJ2-7; D gene ambiguous. Trimming left V 4 bases short and J 6 bases short, with 16 bases between. The CDR3 spans 14 residues. Germline CDR1 LGHDT, CDR2 YNNKEL (reference sequence). CDR3 residues: CASSLEQSPVEQYF. Written as DNA, the CDR3 is TGTGCCAGCAGCCTTGAACAGTCTCCGGTCGAGCAGTACTTC.

This clonotype was detected once. V is TRBV29-1 and J is TRBJ1-2; no clear D gene. V lost 6 bases and J lost 8, with 16 bases in between. This CDR3 region has 12 residues. Per germline, CDR1 SQVTM and CDR2 ANQGSEA. The chain's CDR3 is CSVGTDSGGYTF. CDR3 nucleotide sequence: TGCAGCGTCGGCACAGACTCGGGCGGCTACACCTTC.

This clonotype was counted ten times or more. The rearrangement joins TRBV5-8 to TRBJ2-3, with a possible D match to TRBD2 (6 bases). The CDR3 contains 13 residues. Germline values: CDR1 SGHTS, CDR2 YDEGEE. V gave up 4 bases and J gave up 1 base, with 7 bases separating them. In nucleotides, the CDR3 is TGTGCCAGCAGCCCTAGCGGCACAGATACGCAGTATTTT. This translates into CASSPSGTDTQYF.

This clonotype was counted ten times or more. The chain uses TRBV7-9 and TRBJ1-1, with no clear D. Per the germline V gene, CDR1 is SEHNR and CDR2 is FQNEAQ (reference sequence). Trimming removed 11 bases at V and 0 bases at J, with 4 bases between. This CDR3 has 10 residues. The CDR3 DNA reads as TGTGCCGTGGTGAACACTGAAGCTTTCTTT. Translation: CAVVNTEAFF.

This clonotype came up once. J is TRBJ1-3 and V is TRBV2, with D uncertain. Germline V CDR1 and CDR2: SNHLY, FYNNEI. V lost 8 bases to trimming and J lost 4 bases, with 9 bases between them. This CDR3 has 12 amino acids. CDR3 loop: CASGAEGNTIYF. CDR3 nucleotides: TGTGCCAGCGGCGCAGAGGGAAACACCATATATTTT.

V usage is TRBV5-4 and J usage is TRBJ1-3; D unresolved. Trimming removed 0 bases at V and 7 bases at J, with 2 bases between. The CDR3 covers 11 residues. CDR1 SGHNT and CDR2 YYREEE come from the germline V gene (reference sequence). The CDR3 sequence: CASSLENTIYF. The CDR3 coding sequence is TGTGCCAGCAGCTTGGAGAACACCATATATTTT.

The sample holds many counts of this clonotype. V is TRBV5-1 and J is TRBJ1-2; tentative D call: TRBD1 (5 bases). Between the trimmed V and J ends, which lost 0 bases and 14 bases, there was a span of 26 bases. This CDR3 comprises 16 residues. CDR1 and CDR2 from the germline V gene are SGHRS and YFSETQ. The DNA of the CDR3 is TGCGCCAGCAGCTTGGCCAGGGCAGACACGTATTATGGAGTTACCTTC. Its protein is CASSLARADTYYGVTF.

V gene TRBV11-2 combines with J gene TRBJ1-2, with 9 bases lining up with TRBD1. The CDR3 is made up of 16 amino acids. CDR1 and CDR2 from the germline V gene are SGHAT and FQNNGV. With 5 bases clipped from V and 0 bases from J, the junction kept 7 bases outside the gene matches. The CDR3 DNA reads as TGTGCCAGCAGCCCGGGGACAGGGAATCCTAACTATGGCTACACCTTC. As protein: CASSPGTGNPNYGYTF.

The chain carries TRBV10-3 and TRBJ2-7; no definite D call. Trimming stripped 5 bases from V and 4 bases from J, with 12 bases between. The CDR3 runs to 13 residues. Germline V gives CDR1 ENHRY, CDR2 SYGVKD. The CDR3 protein is CAISQQTDYEQYF. The DNA for the CDR3 is TGTGCCATCAGTCAACAGACCGATTACGAGCAGTACTTC.

This clonotype was detected ten times or more. The chain links TRBV7-9 to TRBJ1-4, with 7 bases that match TRBD1. CDR1 is SEHNR, CDR2 FQNEAQ, per germline (reference sequence). V trimming: 5 bases; J trimming: 0 bases; junction bases outside the gene matches: 9. This CDR3 contains 17 residues. CDR3 region: CASSPFGQVATNEKLFF. CDR3 coding DNA: TGTGCCAGCAGCCCCTTCGGACAGGTTGCAACTAATGAAAAACTGTTTTTT.

The gene calls are TRBV24-1 and TRBJ2-1; D possibly uses TRBD1 or TRBD2 (5 bases each). The V end was cut by 0 bases, the J end by 5 bases, with 10 bases between. The CDR3 consists of 15 residues. Looked up from germline, CDR1 is KGHDR and CDR2 is SFDVKD. CDR3 DNA sequence: TGTGCCACCAGTGATTTGCGGGACCCGCACAATGAGCAGTTCTTC. As protein: CATSDLRDPHNEQFF.

On this clonotype: It is likely a read error, because the conserved phenylalanine at the end of the CDR3 is missing. No DNA is shown, since the ends of the CDR3 on it are uncertain; the CDR3 is the one TCRdb lists. This chain connects TRBV5-1 to TRBJ1-6; the table's TRBD1 call for D was not verified on the DNA. The CDR3 comprises 16 residues, both ends counted. Germline assignment: CDR1 SGHRS and CDR2 YFSETQ. CDR3 protein: CASSDAGSQNIQYFGA.

The chain joins TRBV27 to TRBJ2-7; TRBD2 matches 7 bases. The CDR3 length is 14 residues. The germline V gene encodes CDR1 MNHEY and CDR2 SMNVEV (reference sequence). V lost 1 base, J lost 5 bases, and 5 bases stayed unmatched. CDR3 coding DNA: TGTGCCAGCAGTTTATTGGGCGGGGGTAACGAGCAGTACTTC. It encodes CASSLLGGGNEQYF.

The chain links TRBV20-1 to TRBJ2-7; TRBD1 might be the D (5 bases). Per the germline V gene, CDR1 is DFQATT and CDR2 is SNEGSKA (reference sequence). V lost 5 bases to trimming and J lost 6 bases, with 14 bases between them. The CDR3 is 12 residues long. This CDR3 reads CSAVIQGSEQYF. For the CDR3, the DNA is TGCAGTGCTGTGATCCAGGGATCCGAGCAGTACTTC.

Worth noting for this clonotype: A much larger clone lies one base from this, so it may be a read error. V and J are TRBV11-2 and TRBJ2-7, with 12 bases fitting TRBD2. The CDR3 loop spans 15 amino acids. In germline, CDR1 is SGHAT, CDR2 FQNNGV. This chain's CDR3 is CAGRKTSGGPREQYF. CDR3 DNA sequence: TGTGCCGGCAGGAAGACTAGCGGGGGACCCCGGGAGCAGTACTTC.

This clonotype appeared a few times. V gene TRBV20-1 combines with J gene TRBJ1-5; 9 bases are shared with TRBD1. V dropped 3 bases and J dropped 3; count of bases not matched to a gene: 6. The CDR3 runs to 15 residues. CDR1 and CDR2 (germline): DFQATT, SNEGSKA (reference sequence). CDR3 protein: CSASHRDRVNQPQHF. In nucleotides, the CDR3 is TGCAGTGCTAGCCATCGGGACAGGGTCAATCAGCCCCAGCATTTT.

The chain joins TRBV20-1 to TRBJ2-7, with D possibly being TRBD1 (6 bases). This CDR3 region has 13 residues. Germline loops: CDR1 DFQATT, CDR2 SNEGSKA (reference sequence). The V end was cut by 6 bases, the J end by 3 bases, with 15 bases between. The CDR3 protein is CSAPGTSSYEQYF. CDR3 DNA: TGCAGTGCCCCCGGGACATCGAGCTACGAGCAGTACTTC.

This clonotype was counted many times. The chain uses TRBV7-9 and TRBJ2-1; no firm D call. This CDR3 is built from 12 residues. The germline V gene encodes CDR1 SEHNR and CDR2 FQNEAQ (reference sequence). Trimming left V 10 bases short and J 6 bases short, with 13 bases between. CDR3 loop: CATSLMGNEQFF. The DNA for the CDR3 is TGTGCCACCTCGCTTATGGGCAATGAGCAGTTCTTC.

This clonotype was picked up many times. The chain has TRBV9 and TRBJ2-3; no reliable D call. CDR1 and CDR2 (germline): SGDLS, YYNGEE. The V end was cut by 0 bases, the J end by 1 base, with 6 bases between. This CDR3 comprises 14 residues. The CDR3 spells CASSVETGTDTQYF. The CDR3 DNA sequence: TGTGCCAGCAGCGTAGAAACCGGCACAGATACGCAGTATTTT.

V usage is TRBV10-2 and J usage is TRBJ2-7, with 7 nucleotides matching TRBD1. The CDR3 runs to 15 residues. Germline V lookup: CDR1 WSHSY, CDR2 SAAADI. V lost 6 bases and J lost 0; bases outside the gene matches: 8. This CDR3 is CASSNPGGSSYEQYF. DNA for the CDR3: TGCGCCAGCAGCAACCCAGGGGGAAGCTCCTACGAGCAGTACTTC.

The rearrangement links TRBV25-1 to TRBJ1-6; D ambiguous. This CDR3 region has 12 residues. Germline V lookup: CDR1 MGHDK, CDR2 SYGVNS. V was clipped by 8 bases and J by 8 bases, with 10 bases between them. The CDR3 DNA reads as TGTGCCAGCGACGGCCCCGATTCACCCCTCCACTTT. Protein product: CASDGPDSPLHF.